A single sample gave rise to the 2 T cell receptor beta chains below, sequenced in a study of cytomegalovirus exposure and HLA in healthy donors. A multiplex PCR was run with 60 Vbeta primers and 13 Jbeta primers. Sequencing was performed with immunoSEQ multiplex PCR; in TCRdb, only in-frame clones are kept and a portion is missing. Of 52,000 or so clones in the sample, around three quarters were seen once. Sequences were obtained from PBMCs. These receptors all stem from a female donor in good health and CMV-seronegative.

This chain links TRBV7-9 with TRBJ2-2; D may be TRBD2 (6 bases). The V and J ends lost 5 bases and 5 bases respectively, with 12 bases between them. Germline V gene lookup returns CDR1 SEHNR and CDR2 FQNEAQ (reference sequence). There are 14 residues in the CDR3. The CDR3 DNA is TGTGCCAGCAGCCCGGGACTTACGACCGGGGAGCTGTTTTTT. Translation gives CASSPGLTTGELFF.

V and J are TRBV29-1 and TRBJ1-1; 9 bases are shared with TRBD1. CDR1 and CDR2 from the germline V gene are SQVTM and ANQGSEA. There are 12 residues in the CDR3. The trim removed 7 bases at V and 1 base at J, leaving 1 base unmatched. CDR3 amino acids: CSAGQGNTEAFF. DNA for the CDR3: TGCAGCGCGGGACAGGGGAACACTGAAGCTTTCTTT.